The 29 T cell receptor beta chains reported below all come from one sample, sequenced in a study of shared clonotypes between healthy human individuals. Terminally differentiated effector memory CD45RA+ cells were excluded from the naive CD8 cells, which were CD45RO-negative and positively selected for CCR7. Sequenced by immunoSEQ multiplex PCR; TCRdb stores in-frame clones only, minus some. The table has hundreds of thousands of clones, 96% seen once; the top ten hold around 0.21%. The specimen was naive CD8+ T cells sorted from blood. The receptors were sampled from a man younger than 45 in good health.

About this clone itself: Additional DNA sequences in this sample encode the identical CDR3. This rearrangement joins TRBV5-6 to TRBJ2-1; no reliable D call. V was pared by 0 bases and J by 5 bases, with 3 bases between. The CDR3 totals 12 residues. Germline loops: CDR1 SGHDT, CDR2 YYEEEE. CDR3 in amino acids: CASSLADNEQFF. The CDR3 DNA reads as TGTGCCAGCAGCTTGGCCGACAATGAGCAGTTCTTC.

V usage is TRBV29-1 and J usage is TRBJ2-7; D is undetermined. This CDR3 is 11 amino acids long. V shed 6 bases and J shed 3 bases, with 9 bases lying between them. Germline CDR1 reads SQVTM; CDR2 reads ANQGSEA. CDR3 residues: CSVRIDYEQYF. Here the CDR3 DNA reads TGCAGCGTCCGTATAGACTACGAGCAGTACTTC.

The chain is built from TRBV4-1 and TRBJ1-1, with D maybe TRBD1 (5 bases). The germline V gene has CDR1 MGHRA and CDR2 YSYEKL. CDR3 length equals 16 residues. Between the trimmed V and J ends, which lost 5 bases and 0 bases, there was a span of 16 bases. The CDR3 loop reads CASSSRGGDLNTEAFF. CDR3 nucleotides: TGCGCCAGCAGCTCCCGTGGGGGGGACCTGAACACTGAAGCTTTCTTT.

The chain is built from TRBV30 and TRBJ2-2; D remains ambiguous. From germline, CDR1 is GTSNPN and CDR2 SVGIG (reference sequence). This CDR3 is built from 12 residues. Trimming cost V 2 bases and J 7 bases, with 8 bases left between them. CDR3 protein: CAWSYVGGELFF. DNA for the CDR3: TGTGCCTGGAGTTATGTGGGCGGGGAGCTGTTTTTT.

This chain connects TRBV6-9 to TRBJ2-3, with TRBD2 identical over 14 bases. After removal of 5 bases from V and 1 base from J, the junction contained 8 bases not matched to a gene. CDR1 and CDR2 from the germline V gene are MNHGY and SVAAGI. CDR3 length equals 18 residues. The CDR3 nucleotides are TGTGCCAGCAGTGGGAGACTAGCGGGAGGGCCTGGCACAGATACGCAGTATTTT. Its translation: CASSGRLAGGPGTDTQYF.

The V call is TRBV6-5, the J call TRBJ2-5, with D maybe TRBD2 (6 bases). Germline CDR1 reads MNHEY; CDR2 reads SVGAGI. Trimming took off 7 bases at V and 5 bases at J, with 14 bases between the two ends. The CDR3 has 13 residues. DNA of the CDR3: TGTGCCAGCACCCCTCGGGCGGGGGAGACCCAGTACTTC. Translation gives CASTPRAGETQYF.

The rearrangement uses TRBV11-2 and TRBJ2-1; 7 bases are a match to TRBD2. The germline gives CDR1 SGHAT, CDR2 FQNNGV. Unmatched junction bases numbered 8, after V lost 5 bases and J lost 4 bases. The CDR3 contains 15 residues. CDR3 sequence (DNA): TGTGCCAGCAGCCAAGTTCTAGCGGTTTACAATGAGCAGTTCTTC. Residues: CASSQVLAVYNEQFF.

The chain carries TRBV5-6 and TRBJ2-7, with 9 bases matching TRBD1. The CDR3 extends over 15 amino acids. Per germline, CDR1 SGHDT and CDR2 YYEEEE. Trimming removed 4 bases from V and 1 base from J; junction bases left unmatched: 6. The DNA of the CDR3 is TGTGCCAGCAGCGCCCTTGGGACAGGGTCCTACGAGCAGTACTTC. It translates to CASSALGTGSYEQYF.

The chain joins TRBV6-1 to TRBJ2-2, with D hard to call. The CDR3 loop spans 17 amino acids. In germline, CDR1 is MNHNS, CDR2 SASEGT. V was clipped by 2 bases and J by 6 bases, with 19 bases between them. The CDR3 nucleotides read TGTGCCAGCAGTGAACCCCCGTCACTGTTGGGTGCCGGGGAGCTGTTTTTT. It encodes CASSEPPSLLGAGELFF.

The chain combines TRBV6-4 with TRBJ2-3; D may be TRBD1 (6 bases). The V and J ends lost 3 bases and 0 bases respectively, with 10 bases between them. Looked up from germline, CDR1 is MRHNA and CDR2 is SNTAGT. This CDR3 spans 15 amino acids. Here the CDR3 DNA reads TGTGCCAGCAGTGAAGGGACAACTAGCACAGATACGCAGTATTTT. This translates into CASSEGTTSTDTQYF.

The chain is built from TRBV6-6 and TRBJ2-1; possibly TRBD1 for D (5 bases). Trimming took off 6 bases at V and 5 bases at J, with 17 bases between the two ends. This CDR3 is built from 15 residues. Per germline, CDR1 MNHNY and CDR2 SVGAGI (reference sequence). The CDR3 DNA is TGTGCCAGCAGCTTTGCTCTAGAAGGGGACAATGAGCAGTTCTTC. Its protein product is CASSFALEGDNEQFF.

Turning to this clone: The sample holds other DNA sequences that translate to the same CDR3. V usage is TRBV27 and J usage is TRBJ2-3; D unclear. This CDR3 region has 12 residues. The germline V and J ends were trimmed by 5 bases and 2 bases, with 5 bases remaining between them. The V gene's germline CDR1 is MNHEY and CDR2 SMNVEV (reference sequence). This chain's CDR3 is CASSPNTDTQYF. The DNA of the CDR3 is TGTGCCAGCAGTCCTAACACAGATACGCAGTATTTT.

The rearrangement links TRBV28 to TRBJ2-7; 8 nucleotides agree with TRBD2. Losses at the gene ends were 3 bases for V and 7 bases for J; bases not matched to a gene: 11. The CDR3 runs to 15 residues. Germline V CDR1 and CDR2: MDHEN, SYDVKM. As DNA, the CDR3 is TGTGCCAGCAGTTTGATGACGGGAGGGCCCTTGGAGCAGTACTTC. It yields the protein CASSLMTGGPLEQYF. Full variable domain (rest looked up from reference TRBV28 and TRBJ2-7): DVKVTQSSRYLVKRTGEKVFLECVQDMDHENMFWYRQDPGLGLRLIYFSYDVKMKEKGDIPEGYSVSREKKERFSLILESASTNQTSMYLCASSLMTGGPLEQYFGPGTRLTVT.

V usage is TRBV27 and J usage is TRBJ2-5; tentative D call: TRBD2 (5 bases). Looked up from germline, CDR1 is MNHEY and CDR2 is SMNVEV (reference sequence). Trimming left V 1 base short and J 0 bases short, with 9 bases between. The CDR3 is 15 residues long. CDR3 sequence (DNA): TGTGCCAGCAGTTTATTTCCGGGGTACCAAGAGACCCAGTACTTC. It codes for CASSLFPGYQETQYF.

The chain is built from TRBV28 and TRBJ2-1; 12 nucleotides line up with TRBD2. Germline V gene lookup returns CDR1 MDHEN and CDR2 SYDVKM. The CDR3 contains 14 residues. Trimming cost V 7 bases and J 7 bases; bases outside gene matches: 5. The CDR3 spells CASTLAGGGNEQFF. The CDR3 DNA reads as TGTGCCAGCACCCTAGCGGGAGGGGGTAATGAGCAGTTCTTC.

This clone appeared once. V usage is TRBV7-6 and J usage is TRBJ2-1, with TRBD2 matching over 8 bases. V lost 4 bases, J lost 7 bases, and 9 bases stayed unmatched. Germline V CDR1 and CDR2: SGHVS, FNYEAQ. This CDR3 comprises 15 residues. CDR3 in amino acids: CASSSKPGRGNEQFF. The CDR3 bases are TGTGCCAGCAGCTCAAAACCCGGGAGGGGAAATGAGCAGTTCTTC.

The V gene is TRBV11-2, the J gene TRBJ2-1, with 12 bases fitting TRBD2. Trimming took 5 bases from V and 4 from J; bases not matched to a gene: 6. Germline V gene lookup returns CDR1 SGHAT and CDR2 FQNNGV. The CDR3 contains 16 residues. CDR3 protein: CASSARLAGEYNEQFF. The CDR3 coding sequence is TGTGCCAGCAGCGCCCGACTAGCGGGAGAATACAATGAGCAGTTCTTC.

This chain connects TRBV9 to TRBJ2-1, with D tentatively TRBD1 or TRBD2 (6 bases each). Germline V gene sequence: CDR1 SGDLS, CDR2 YYNGEE. The CDR3 is made up of 14 amino acids. V was pared by 4 bases and J by 8 bases, with 16 bases between. DNA for the CDR3: TGTGCCAGCAGCTCGAGGGGGGAGTTCGATGAGCAGTTCTTC. Amino acid sequence: CASSSRGEFDEQFF. The variable domain in full, completed from reference TRBV9 and TRBJ2-1, reads DSGVTQTPKHLITATGQRVTLRCSPRSGDLSVYWYQQSLDQGLQFLIQYYNGEERAKGNILERFSAQQFPDLHSELNLSSLELGDSALYFCASSSRGEFDEQFFGPGTRLTVL.

The rearrangement joins TRBV28 to TRBJ2-2; D perhaps matches TRBD1 (5 bases). The V and J ends lost 2 bases and 1 base respectively, with 14 bases between them. The CDR3 extends over 17 amino acids. CDR1 MDHEN and CDR2 SYDVKM come from the germline V gene. The CDR3 region is CASSLIQGIWNTGELFF. The CDR3 DNA follows: TGTGCCAGCAGTTTAATCCAGGGAATATGGAACACCGGGGAGCTGTTTTTT. Variable domain in full (rest from reference TRBV28 and TRBJ2-2): DVKVTQSSRYLVKRTGEKVFLECVQDMDHENMFWYRQDPGLGLRLIYFSYDVKMKEKGDIPEGYSVSREKKERFSLILESASTNQTSMYLCASSLIQGIWNTGELFFGEGSRLTVL.

The rearrangement links TRBV29-1 to TRBJ2-3, with a tentative D call TRBD2 (5 bases). V shed 7 bases and J shed 0 bases, with 8 bases lying between them. This CDR3 comprises 12 residues. The V gene's germline CDR1 is SQVTM and CDR2 ANQGSEA. This chain's CDR3 is CSGRTSTDTQYF. The CDR3 region has the DNA TGCAGCGGAAGGACTAGCACAGATACGCAGTATTTT.

This chain joins TRBV7-6 and TRBJ2-1; 9 positions agree with TRBD2. CDR3 length: 16 residues. J lost 8 bases, V lost 4 bases, and 12 bases had no gene match. Germline V gene data show CDR1 as SGHVS and CDR2 as FNYEAQ. CDR3 in amino acids: CASSSQGVAGVHEQFF. CDR3 nucleotides: TGTGCCAGCAGCTCCCAGGGGGTAGCGGGAGTTCATGAGCAGTTCTTC. The complete variable domain, with remaining parts taken from reference TRBV7-6 and TRBJ2-1, reads GAGVSQSPRYKVTKRGQDVALRCDPISGHVSLYWYRQALGQGPEFLTYFNYEAQQDKSGLPNDRFSAERPEGSISTLTIQRTEQRDSAMYRCASSSQGVAGVHEQFFGPGTRLTVL.

As to this clone: Mismatch with germline at one junction end may stem from a read error. The chain joins TRBV5-5 to TRBJ2-3; a weak D match, TRBD2 (6 bases). The CDR3 runs to 14 residues. CDR1 and CDR2 from the germline V gene are SGHKS and YYEKEE (reference sequence). The CDR3: CASSYPTSTDTQYF. The CDR3 bases are TGTGCCAGCAGCTATCCAACTAGCACGGATACGCAGTATTTT.

This rearrangement joins TRBV5-6 to TRBJ2-6; D is unresolved. The germline V gene has CDR1 SGHDT and CDR2 YYEEEE. The CDR3 is made up of 17 amino acids. V was shortened by 4 bases and J by 0 bases, with 14 bases between the two germline ends. The DNA of the CDR3 is TGTGCCAGCAGCGCTCGAGACGGATCCTCTGGGGCCAACGTCCTGACTTTC. Translation gives CASSARDGSSGANVLTF. Variable domain in full (rest from reference TRBV5-6 and TRBJ2-6): DAGVTQSPTHLIKTRGQQVTLRCSPKSGHDTVSWYQQALGQGPQFIFQYYEEEERQRGNFPDRFSGHQFPNYSSELNVNALLLGDSALYLCASSARDGSSGANVLTFGAGSRLTVL.

The chain recombines TRBV15 with TRBJ1-4; D gene unclear. Trimming left V 0 bases short and J 4 bases short, with 9 bases between. The CDR3 contains 15 residues. Germline-derived CDR1 and CDR2 are LNHNV and YYDKDF (reference sequence). CDR3 sequence (DNA): TGTGCCACCAGCAGAGATTACGGAGATAATGAAAAACTGTTTTTT. Encoded protein: CATSRDYGDNEKLFF. Using reference TRBV15 and TRBJ1-4 for the parts outside the CDR3, the full variable domain is DAMVIQNPRYQVTQFGKPVTLSCSQTLNHNVMYWYQQKSSQAPKLLFHYYDKDFNNEADTPDNFQSRRPNTSFCFLDIRSPGLGDTAMYLCATSRDYGDNEKLFFGSGTQLSVL.

This chain joins TRBV11-2 and TRBJ2-7; the D gene is possibly TRBD1 (5 bases). This CDR3 is built from 13 residues. V was cut by 6 bases and J by 3 bases, with 12 bases left in between. The germline V gene has CDR1 SGHAT and CDR2 FQNNGV. The CDR3 DNA follows: TGTGCCAGCAGGTCACCAGGGTACTACGAGCAGTACTTC. It translates to CASRSPGYYEQYF.

The V gene is TRBV19, the J gene TRBJ2-5; possible D gene TRBD2, 6 bases. The CDR3 consists of 13 residues. V lost 1 base and J 4 bases, leaving 7 bases between the germline ends. Per germline, CDR1 LNHDA and CDR2 SQIVND (reference sequence). The CDR3 reads CASSIVGGETQYF. In nucleotides, the CDR3 is TGTGCCAGTAGTATAGTGGGGGGAGAGACCCAGTACTTC.

The CDR3 loop reads CASSTDRVGNTIYF. The CDR3 coding sequence is TGTGCCAGCAGTACAGACAGGGTCGGAAACACCATATATTTT. The rearrangement links TRBV2 to TRBJ1-3; 7 bases map to TRBD1. Trimming cost V 5 bases and J 4 bases; bases outside gene matches: 5. Germline CDR1 reads SNHLY; CDR2 reads FYNNEI. This CDR3 contains 14 residues. The full variable domain, completed using reference TRBV2 and TRBJ1-3, is EPEVTQTPSHQVTQMGQEVILRCVPISNHLYFYWYRQILGQKVEFLVSFYNNEISEKSEIFDDQFSVERPDGSNFTLKIRSTKLEDSAMYFCASSTDRVGNTIYFGEGSWLTVV.

The rearrangement joins TRBV2 to TRBJ2-7, with D unclear. In germline, CDR1 is SNHLY, CDR2 FYNNEI. The germline V and J ends were trimmed by 6 bases and 6 bases, with 18 bases remaining between them. There are 14 residues in the CDR3. The chain's CDR3 is CASSAGRILPEQYF. The CDR3 region has the DNA TGTGCCAGCAGCGCTGGACGGATCCTCCCCGAGCAGTACTTC. The full variable domain, rest sourced from reference TRBV2 and TRBJ2-7, is EPEVTQTPSHQVTQMGQEVILRCVPISNHLYFYWYRQILGQKVEFLVSFYNNEISEKSEIFDDQFSVERPDGSNFTLKIRSTKLEDSAMYFCASSAGRILPEQYFGPGTRLTVT.

J is TRBJ2-7 and V is TRBV7-8; D not certain. Germline V gene lookup returns CDR1 SGHVS and CDR2 FQNEAQ. This CDR3 comprises 12 residues. V was clipped by 4 bases and J by 7 bases, with 11 bases between them. The CDR3 DNA reads TGTGCCAGCAGCTGGAGTCCCGGAGAGCAGTACTTC. Its translation: CASSWSPGEQYF.